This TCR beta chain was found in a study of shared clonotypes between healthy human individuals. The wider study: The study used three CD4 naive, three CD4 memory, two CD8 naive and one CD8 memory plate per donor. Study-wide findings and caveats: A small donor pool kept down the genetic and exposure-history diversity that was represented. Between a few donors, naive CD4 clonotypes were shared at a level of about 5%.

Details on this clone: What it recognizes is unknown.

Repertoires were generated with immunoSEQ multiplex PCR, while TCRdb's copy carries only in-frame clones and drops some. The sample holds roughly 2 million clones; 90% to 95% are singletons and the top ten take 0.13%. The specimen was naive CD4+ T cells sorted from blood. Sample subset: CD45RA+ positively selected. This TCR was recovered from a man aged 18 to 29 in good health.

The CDR3 reads CASSQGRGGNTEAFF. CDR3 nucleotide sequence: TGCGCCAGCAGTCAAGGGCGGGGCGGAAACACTGAAGCTTTCTTT. The gene calls are TRBV5-1 and TRBJ1-1; D may be TRBD1 (5 bases). The CDR3 consists of 15 residues. Germline V CDR1 and CDR2: SGHRS, YFSETQ. The V and J ends lost 5 bases and 2 bases respectively, with 16 bases between them.